This entry lists 21 T cell receptor beta chains sequenced from one sample in a study of TIL therapy for anti-PD-1-resistant metastatic lung cancer. The immunoSEQ assay was v3. Clones were sequenced by immunoSEQ multiplex PCR, and TCRdb holds only the in-frame ones, with some missing. Among 20,000 to 30,000 clones, just under 75% were seen once, and the ten largest hold 7% to 9%. Time point here: pre-treatment sample, taken before nivolumab and TIL therapy. Pleural nodules or supraclavicular lymph nodes made up most of the excised metastases sampled. This material consisted of tumor tissue, taken at baseline. The receptors were sampled from a person between 25 and 80 years old with non-small cell lung cancer.

This clone was recorded only once. The chain uses TRBV27 and TRBJ2-1; D unclear. The CDR3 loop spans 14 amino acids. The V gene lost 7 bases and the J gene lost 3 bases, with 13 bases spanning the gap. Germline V lookup: CDR1 MNHEY, CDR2 SMNVEV (reference sequence). The DNA for the CDR3 is TGTGCCAGCACAGACCCCGGATTCTACAATGAGCAGTTCTTC. Translation gives CASTDPGFYNEQFF.

The chain carries TRBV6-1 and TRBJ2-3; D may be TRBD1 or TRBD2 (5 bases each). Germline V lookup: CDR1 MNHNS, CDR2 SASEGT. CDR3 length: 15 residues. Between the trimmed V and J ends, which lost 3 bases and 5 bases, there was a span of 15 bases. The CDR3 DNA sequence: TGTGCCAGCAGTGAGATGGCAGGGAGCCGAGATACGCAGTATTTT. This gives the protein CASSEMAGSRDTQYF.

This rearrangement joins TRBV18 to TRBJ1-2; 9 bases align to TRBD1. After removal of 5 bases from V and 2 bases from J, the junction contained 3 bases not matched to a gene. Germline-derived CDR1 and CDR2 are KGHSH and LQKENI. The CDR3 spans 14 residues. CDR3 DNA sequence: TGTGCCAGCTCAGCTGGACAGGGGAACTATGGCTACACCTTC. It translates to CASSAGQGNYGYTF.

This clone appeared a few times. This chain uses TRBV5-1 with TRBJ2-1, with D perhaps matching TRBD1 (6 bases). The germline CDR1 and CDR2 sequences are SGHRS and YFSETQ. Trimming shortened V by 6 bases and J by 7 bases, and 17 bases separated the two germline ends. The CDR3 has 14 residues. The CDR3 protein is CASKSGDNMNEQFF. DNA for the CDR3: TGCGCCAGCAAGTCAGGGGACAACATGAATGAGCAGTTCTTC.

The rearrangement joins TRBV6-6 to TRBJ2-5; unclear D gene. Germline CDR1 reads MNHNY; CDR2 reads SVGAGI (reference sequence). This CDR3 is 11 amino acids long. Trimming cost V 8 bases and J 6 bases, with 10 bases left between them. The CDR3 reads CASSDRQTQYF. The CDR3 nucleotides read TGTGCCAGCTCCGACCGACAGACCCAGTACTTC.

The rearrangement uses TRBV5-1 and TRBJ1-2, with D unresolved. V was trimmed by 4 bases and J by 4 bases, leaving 11 bases between them. Germline CDR1 SGHRS, CDR2 YFSETQ. The CDR3 contains 13 residues. The CDR3 spells CASSVDGPYGYTF. The CDR3 DNA reads TGCGCCAGCAGCGTGGACGGCCCCTATGGCTACACCTTC.

This clone showed up just a few times. The V and J genes are TRBV5-1 and TRBJ1-2; 10 bases align to TRBD1. The CDR3 is 13 residues long. The V gene's germline CDR1 is SGHRS and CDR2 YFSETQ. V lost 3 bases to trimming and J lost 8 bases; unmatched junction nucleotides: 4. The CDR3 DNA reads as TGCGCCAGCAGCTCGGGACAGGGGACGGGCTACACCTTC. It translates to CASSSGQGTGYTF.

The rearrangement uses TRBV5-4 and TRBJ2-7; the D gene is possibly TRBD2 (6 bases). V lost 3 bases, J lost 7 bases, and 14 bases lay in between. Germline V CDR1 and CDR2: SGHNT, YYREEE (reference sequence). The CDR3 is 13 amino acids. In DNA, the CDR3 is TGTGCCAGCAGCTGGCCGGGACTCCAGGAGCAGTACTTC. It encodes CASSWPGLQEQYF.

This rearrangement joins TRBV7-7 to TRBJ2-5, with D uncertain. The V gene lost 3 bases and the J gene lost 4 bases, with 6 bases spanning the gap. From germline, CDR1 is SSHAT and CDR2 FNYEAQ (reference sequence). CDR3 length: 12 residues. The DNA of the CDR3 is TGTGCCAGCAGCTTGAACGGAGAGACCCAGTACTTC. It codes for CASSLNGETQYF.

CDR3 sequence: CSARRDYEQYF. The DNA of the CDR3 is TGCAGTGCTAGGCGGGACTACGAGCAGTACTTC. V and J are TRBV20-1 and TRBJ2-7, with D perhaps TRBD2 (6 bases). V was cut by 3 bases and J by 3 bases, with 6 bases left in between. This CDR3 spans 11 amino acids. Germline lookup yields CDR1 DFQATT and CDR2 SNEGSKA (reference sequence).

The V and J genes are TRBV5-1 and TRBJ2-2; D tentatively fits TRBD1 or TRBD2 (5 bases each). The CDR3 covers 17 residues. Per germline, CDR1 SGHRS and CDR2 YFSETQ. V lost 2 bases to trimming and J lost 1 base, with 15 bases between them. The CDR3 DNA reads as TGCGCCAGCAGCTTAACTGTTATGGGGGTGAACACCGGGGAGCTGTTTTTT. As protein: CASSLTVMGVNTGELFF.

About this clone: Other nucleotide sequences from this sample produce the same CDR3. The V and J genes are TRBV9 and TRBJ2-7, with 7 bases identical to TRBD2. The CDR3 is made up of 14 amino acids. The ends lost 1 base at V and 3 bases at J; junction bases unmatched: 4. The germline CDR1 and CDR2 sequences are SGDLS and YYNGEE. CDR3 amino acids: CASSVSSGGYEQYF. Here the CDR3 DNA reads TGTGCCAGCAGCGTATCTTCGGGAGGCTACGAGCAGTACTTC.

V and J are TRBV29-1 and TRBJ2-2, with D possibly TRBD2 on 6 matching bases. Trimming shortened V by 4 bases and J by 0 bases, and 12 bases separated the two germline ends. There are 15 residues in the CDR3. The germline gives CDR1 SQVTM, CDR2 ANQGSEA. In DNA, the CDR3 is TGCAGCGTTGCAAAATGGGGGGCGAACACCGGGGAGCTGTTTTTT. Amino acid sequence: CSVAKWGANTGELFF.

The chain couples TRBV9 to TRBJ1-2, with a possible D match to TRBD1 (5 bases). V was shortened by 0 bases and J by 4 bases, with 28 bases between the two germline ends. The CDR3 covers 20 residues. CDR1 SGDLS and CDR2 YYNGEE come from the germline V gene. CDR3 bases: TGTGCCAGCAGCGTAGAAGACGGACAAGGCCCTTACCGTTTTTCCTATGGCTACACCTTC. Amino acids: CASSVEDGQGPYRFSYGYTF.

The chain links TRBV27 to TRBJ2-5; 8 bases match TRBD2. The germline gives CDR1 MNHEY, CDR2 SMNVEV (reference sequence). The CDR3 covers 15 residues. After removal of 5 bases from V and 5 bases from J, the junction contained 10 bases not matched to a gene. CDR3 sequence (DNA): TGTGCCAGCAGTGGGGTCGGGGGGGCCCACGAGACCCAGTACTTC. Its translation: CASSGVGGAHETQYF.

The chain couples TRBV7-8 to TRBJ2-3; 10 bases are a match to TRBD2. This CDR3 region has 15 residues. The V segment lost 6 bases and the J segment 5 bases; nucleotides outside the gene matches: 8. Looked up from germline, CDR1 is SGHVS and CDR2 is FQNEAQ. CDR3: CASSRGVAGGDTQYF. The CDR3 nucleotides read TGTGCCAGCAGTAGAGGCGTAGCGGGGGGAGATACGCAGTATTTT.

This sequence joins TRBV6-6 and TRBJ1-2; no clear D. The CDR3 runs to 11 residues. V lost 6 bases and J 9 bases, leaving 11 bases between the germline ends. Germline CDR1 is MNHNY and CDR2 is SVGAGI (reference sequence). The CDR3 is CASSPQERYTF. Written as DNA, the CDR3 is TGTGCCAGCAGCCCCCAGGAGCGCTACACCTTC.

The V gene is TRBV11-2, the J gene TRBJ1-2; D is unresolved. The CDR3 is made up of 16 amino acids. V gave up 4 bases and J gave up 2 bases, with 17 bases separating them. Looked up from germline, CDR1 is SGHAT and CDR2 is FQNNGV. The CDR3 spells CASSSWAGRANYGYTF. CDR3 in DNA: TGTGCCAGCAGCTCTTGGGCGGGGAGGGCGAACTATGGCTACACCTTC.

The rearrangement joins TRBV5-5 to TRBJ1-2, with D maybe TRBD1 (6 bases). Germline V lookup: CDR1 SGHKS, CDR2 YYEKEE (reference sequence). V was shortened by 4 bases and J by 0 bases, with 13 bases between the two germline ends. This CDR3 comprises 15 residues. For the CDR3, the DNA is TGTGCCAGCAGCCGAGGGACATTTGCTAACTATGGCTACACCTTC. Translating it yields CASSRGTFANYGYTF.

The V call is TRBV27, the J call TRBJ2-7; TRBD1 matches at 11 bases. Unmatched junction bases numbered 8, after V lost 10 bases and J lost 6 bases. CDR1 and CDR2 from the germline V gene are MNHEY and SMNVEV (reference sequence). The CDR3 has 13 amino acids. The CDR3 loop is CATARTGGGEQYF. The CDR3 DNA reads TGTGCCACCGCGAGGACAGGGGGCGGCGAGCAGTACTTC.

The genes are TRBV6-4 and TRBJ2-7; 12 bases agree with TRBD2. V lost 0 bases, J lost 1 base, and 10 bases stayed unmatched. Germline V gene lookup returns CDR1 MRHNA and CDR2 SNTAGT. This CDR3 is built from 19 residues. The DNA of the CDR3 is TGTGCCAGCAGTGACTCGACTAGCGGGGGACCCCGCCGTTCCTACGAGCAGTACTTC. Amino acids: CASSDSTSGGPRRSYEQYF.